One sample yielded the 4 T cell receptor beta chains listed below, sequenced in a study of identical twins. TCRdb used MiXCR to reprocess the 5' RACE reads, holding one entry per CDR3 protein. The data contain 17,000 or so distinct CDR3 sequences, 69% of them seen just once; the ten biggest clones take up approximately 5.6%. Sequencing was performed on memory (CD45RO+) T cells sorted from blood. These receptors were collected from a woman under 30 in good health. This table probably holds off-target reads from a library built for another chain.

This chain connects TRBV12-3 or TRBV12-4 to TRBJ1-2; D gene ambiguous. Deletions cut 6 bases from V and 5 bases from J, with 19 bases between. The CDR3 has 15 amino acids. The CDR3 DNA is TGTGCCAGCAGCCTCTCCGGTGGGGTAGGGTATGGCTACACCTTC. It encodes CASSLSGGVGYGYTF.

The genes are TRBV18 and TRBJ2-7; perhaps TRBD1 as D (5 bases). Germline V CDR1 and CDR2: KGHSH, LQKENI. The CDR3 loop spans 14 amino acids. Trimming left V 2 bases short and J 3 bases short, with 11 bases between. The CDR3 bases are TGTGCCAGCTCACCAGACAGCCTTCTCTACGAGCAGTACTTC. Its protein product is CASSPDSLLYEQYF.

As for this clonotype: Relative to the germline gene, one junction end is altered; a read error may explain this. This chain joins TRBV2 and TRBJ2-5; 7 bases line up with TRBD1. This CDR3 has 15 residues. Per germline, CDR1 SNHLY and CDR2 FYNNEI. The CDR3 protein is CASRGPPHPLGGQHF. The CDR3 DNA sequence: TGTGCCAGCAGGGGCCCCCCACACCCCTTAGGGGGCCAGCACTTC.

This clonotype is labeled as medium-sized. The V gene is TRBV6-1, the J gene TRBJ2-1; D not resolved. Trimming pared 1 base from V and 2 bases from J, leaving 6 bases between. The germline CDR1 and CDR2 sequences are MNHNS and SASEGT. The CDR3 contains 14 residues. The CDR3 sequence is CASSEVGPYNEQFF. CDR3 bases: TGTGCCAGCAGTGAAGTCGGACCCTACAATGAGCAGTTCTTC.